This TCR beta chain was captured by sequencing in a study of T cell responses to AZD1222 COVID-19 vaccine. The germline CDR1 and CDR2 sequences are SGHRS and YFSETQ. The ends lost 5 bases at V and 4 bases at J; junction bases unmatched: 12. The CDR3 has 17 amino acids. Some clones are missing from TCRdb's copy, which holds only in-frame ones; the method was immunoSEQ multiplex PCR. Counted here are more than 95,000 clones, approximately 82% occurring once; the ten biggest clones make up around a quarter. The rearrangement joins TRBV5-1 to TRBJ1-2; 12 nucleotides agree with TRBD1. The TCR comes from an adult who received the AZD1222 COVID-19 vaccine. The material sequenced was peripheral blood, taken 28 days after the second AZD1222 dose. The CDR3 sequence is CASRSPGQGAPGYGYTF. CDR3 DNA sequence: TGCGCCAGCAGATCTCCGGGACAGGGGGCGCCGGGCTATGGCTACACCTTC.